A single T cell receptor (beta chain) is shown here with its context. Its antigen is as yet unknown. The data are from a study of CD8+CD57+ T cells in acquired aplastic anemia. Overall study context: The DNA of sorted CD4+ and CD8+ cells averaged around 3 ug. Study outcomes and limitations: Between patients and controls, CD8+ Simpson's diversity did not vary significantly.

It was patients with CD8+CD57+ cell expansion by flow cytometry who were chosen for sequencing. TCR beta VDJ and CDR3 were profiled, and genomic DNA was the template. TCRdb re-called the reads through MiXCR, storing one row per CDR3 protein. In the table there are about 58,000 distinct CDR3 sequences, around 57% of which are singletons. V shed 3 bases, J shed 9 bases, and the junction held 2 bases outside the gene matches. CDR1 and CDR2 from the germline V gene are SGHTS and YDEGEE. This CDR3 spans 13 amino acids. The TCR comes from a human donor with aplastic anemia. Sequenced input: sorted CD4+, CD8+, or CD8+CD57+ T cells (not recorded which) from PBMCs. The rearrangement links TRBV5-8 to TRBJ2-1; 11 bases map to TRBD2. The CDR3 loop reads CASSSLAGAEQFF. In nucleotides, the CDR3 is TGTGCCAGCAGCTCACTAGCGGGGGCTGAGCAGTTCTTC.